A single sample is the source of the 19 T cell receptor beta chains below, sequenced in a study of T cell clones after liver transplantation. Only in-frame clones appear in the TCRdb table, and some are missing; sequencing was by immunoSEQ multiplex PCR. In the table there are tens of thousands of clones, roughly 84% of which are singletons. The specimen comprised CD4+ T cells from blood, sampled about 50 months after liver transplant. These receptors came from a human patient who received a liver transplant. Some T cells here may be from the graft donor.

V is TRBV27 and J is TRBJ1-6; the D gene is possibly TRBD1 (5 bases). V was trimmed by 3 bases and J by 9 bases, leaving 15 bases between them. The CDR3 length is 15 residues. The V gene's germline CDR1 is MNHEY and CDR2 SMNVEV (reference sequence). CDR3 in DNA: TGTGCCAGCAGTTTCGGTGCGGGGGGGACTTCACCCCTCCACTTT. Translating it yields CASSFGAGGTSPLHF.

V and J are TRBV27 and TRBJ1-3; 8 nucleotides agree with TRBD1. The CDR3 totals 15 residues. V lost 8 bases and J lost 2; bases outside the gene matches: 8. Germline V gene sequence: CDR1 MNHEY, CDR2 SMNVEV (reference sequence). In DNA form, the CDR3 reads TGTGCCAGCGGACATACAGGGGGTACTGGAAACACCATATATTTT. Amino acids: CASGHTGGTGNTIYF.

The V call is TRBV19, the J call TRBJ1-2; unclear D gene. V lost 5 bases and J lost 7, with 14 bases in between. Germline V gene lookup returns CDR1 LNHDA and CDR2 SQIVND (reference sequence). The CDR3 contains 13 residues. CDR3 sequence: CASSAGPEGGYTF. CDR3 nucleotide sequence: TGTGCCAGTAGTGCCGGCCCGGAGGGTGGCTACACCTTC.

This chain connects TRBV7-2 to TRBJ2-7; weak D call: TRBD2 (5 bases). Germline assignment: CDR1 SGHTA and CDR2 FQGNSA. The CDR3 is 13 amino acids. Trimming pared 5 bases from V and 0 bases from J, leaving 8 bases between. CDR3: CASSRAVSYEQYF. The CDR3 DNA is TGTGCCAGCAGCCGAGCGGTCTCCTACGAGCAGTACTTC. Full variable domain (missing parts from reference TRBV7-2 and TRBJ2-7): GAGVSQSPSNKVTEKGKDVELRCDPISGHTALYWYRQSLGQGLEFLIYFQGNSAPDKSGLPSDRFSAERTGGSVSTLTIQRTQQEDSAVYLCASSRAVSYEQYFGPGTRLTVT.

The CDR3 nucleotides are TGTGCCAGCAGCTTGGTCAGGTCAGCCACGCAGTATTTT. Its translation: CASSLVRSATQYF. The V call is TRBV5-6, the J call TRBJ2-3; no definite D call. Trimming pared 0 bases from V and 9 bases from J, leaving 11 bases between. CDR1 is SGHDT and CDR2 is YYEEEE in the germline V gene. The CDR3 covers 13 residues.

This chain connects TRBV18 to TRBJ2-2; 10 bases match TRBD2. The CDR3 runs to 16 residues. After removal of 1 base from V and 8 bases from J, the junction contained 7 bases not matched to a gene. The V gene's germline CDR1 is KGHSH and CDR2 LQKENI. The CDR3 spells CASSPLLAGDGGELFF. In DNA form, the CDR3 reads TGTGCCAGCTCACCACTCCTAGCGGGAGATGGTGGGGAGCTGTTTTTT.

The J gene is TRBJ2-7, the V gene TRBV11-2; 11 bases are shared with TRBD2. The junction had 10 bases not matched to a gene; V was cut back by 3 bases and J by 6 bases. This CDR3 is 16 amino acids long. Looked up from germline, CDR1 is SGHAT and CDR2 is FQNNGV. The CDR3 DNA is TGTGCCAGCAGCTTTACCAGGCTAGCGGGGGGCCCCGAGCAGTACTTC. Translation: CASSFTRLAGGPEQYF.

The V and J genes are TRBV18 and TRBJ1-6; 7 bases are a match to TRBD1. Trimming removed 3 bases from V and 7 bases from J; junction bases left unmatched: 6. Germline-derived CDR1 and CDR2 are KGHSH and LQKENI. The CDR3 consists of 15 residues. The CDR3 DNA reads TGTGCCAGCTCACCCCAGGGACAGTTAAATTCACCCCTCCACTTT. It encodes CASSPQGQLNSPLHF.

The chain is built from TRBV28 and TRBJ2-5; D is perhaps TRBD2 (6 bases). Trimming pared 8 bases from V and 3 bases from J, leaving 16 bases between. Germline CDR1 is MDHEN and CDR2 is SYDVKM. The CDR3 is 14 residues long. The CDR3 region is CASSMGGTKETQYF. The CDR3 DNA reads as TGTGCCAGCTCGATGGGAGGAACAAAAGAGACCCAGTACTTC.

The rearrangement uses TRBV27 and TRBJ1-1, with 9 positions matching TRBD1. The CDR3 contains 16 residues. Germline V CDR1 and CDR2: MNHEY, SMNVEV (reference sequence). Trimming cost V 2 bases and J 0 bases; bases outside gene matches: 4. The CDR3 region has the DNA TGTGCCAGCAGTTTACAAACAGGGGGCTTGAACACTGAAGCTTTCTTT. This codes for CASSLQTGGLNTEAFF.

The chain joins TRBV7-2 to TRBJ2-2, with 7 bases fitting TRBD2. CDR1 and CDR2 (germline): SGHTA, FQGNSA. The CDR3 loop spans 15 amino acids. V was clipped by 5 bases and J by 3 bases; unmatched bases: 6. CDR3 DNA sequence: TGTGCCAGCAGCCCGGGACTACCTTACACCGGGGAGCTGTTTTTT. Amino acid sequence: CASSPGLPYTGELFF.

This clone was counted only a few times. The chain is built from TRBV30 and TRBJ2-1, with D possibly being TRBD2 (5 bases). Germline V gene lookup returns CDR1 GTSNPN and CDR2 SVGIG (reference sequence). Between the trimmed V and J ends, which lost 0 bases and 9 bases, there was a span of 12 bases. CDR3 size: 13 residues. In DNA, the CDR3 is TGTGCCTGGAGTGTACTTAGCGCGGGTGAGCAGTTCTTC. It codes for CAWSVLSAGEQFF.

This chain joins TRBV6-5 and TRBJ1-1, with D perhaps TRBD1 (5 bases). Germline V gene lookup returns CDR1 MNHEY and CDR2 SVGAGI. Trimming shortened V by 8 bases and J by 6 bases, and 16 bases separated the two germline ends. CDR3 length: 13 residues. The CDR3 DNA reads TGTGCCAGCCTCCGGGGGAGGAGCGCTGAAGCTTTCTTT. It encodes CASLRGRSAEAFF.

The genes are TRBV7-9 and TRBJ2-3; 10 positions match TRBD2. The V gene's germline CDR1 is SEHNR and CDR2 FQNEAQ (reference sequence). This CDR3 comprises 15 residues. The ends lost 6 bases at V and 4 bases at J; junction bases unmatched: 7. The CDR3, as DNA: TGTGCCAGCAGTTTCCTAGCGGGGGCAGCAGATACGCAGTATTTT. This codes for CASSFLAGAADTQYF.

This clone has just one count. The V call is TRBV6-5, the J call TRBJ2-7; TRBD2 might be the D (6 bases). V was shortened by 5 bases and J by 6 bases, with 14 bases between the two germline ends. Germline V gives CDR1 MNHEY, CDR2 SVGAGI. CDR3 length: 13 residues. CDR3 residues: CASSPGRGFEQYF. CDR3 DNA sequence: TGTGCCAGCAGTCCCGGTCGGGGGTTCGAGCAGTACTTC.

This rearrangement joins TRBV7-2 to TRBJ2-5; 7 bases are shared with TRBD1. This CDR3 comprises 15 residues. Germline CDR1 is SGHTA and CDR2 is FQGNSA. J lost 5 bases, V lost 6 bases, and 12 bases had no gene match. The CDR3 nucleotides are TGTGCCAGCAGACGACAGGGTTGGGGGCCGGAGACCCAGTACTTC. Its protein product is CASRRQGWGPETQYF.

The chain links TRBV4-1 to TRBJ2-5; 10 bases map to TRBD1. The germline V gene encodes CDR1 MGHRA and CDR2 YSYEKL. J was trimmed by 4 bases and V by 0 bases; bases with no gene match: 5. This CDR3 has 16 amino acids. CDR3 in DNA: TGCGCCAGCAGCCAAGATCGACAGGGGGCAGGAGAGACCCAGTACTTC. Translation gives CASSQDRQGAGETQYF.

This rearrangement joins TRBV5-4 to TRBJ2-7, with a possible D match to TRBD2 (5 bases). With 2 bases removed from V and 1 base from J, the gap between germline ends came to 7 bases. Per the germline V gene, CDR1 is SGHNT and CDR2 is YYREEE (reference sequence). The CDR3 spans 13 residues. CDR3 sequence: CASSLQRSYEQYF. The CDR3 DNA reads TGTGCCAGCAGCTTACAGCGGTCCTACGAGCAGTACTTC.

The table lists this clone with a count of one. One junction end does not reproduce the germline sequence, and a read error may be involved. The genes are TRBV7-2 and TRBJ2-7; 7 bases are a match to TRBD1. Germline-derived CDR1 and CDR2 are SGHTA and FQGNSA. This CDR3 region has 12 residues. The CDR3: CASSLEPGQQNF. CDR3 in DNA: TGTGCCAGCAGCTTAGAACCGGGACAGCAAAACTTC.